The present T cell receptor beta chain was sequenced within a study of cytomegalovirus exposure and HLA in healthy donors. Study in general: There were approximately 400 genotyped donors. Of these, roughly 86% fell in the genetic ancestry cluster associated with self-reported Caucasian donors. Findings and limits, study-wide: In an earlier analysis, most TCR beta V segments were productive about 87% or about 30% of the time. A later analysis reportedly found fewer N-insertions in an Asian-associated ancestry cluster than the approximately 700-donor mean.

Trimming left V 5 bases short and J 0 bases short, with 8 bases between. The CDR3 is 14 amino acids. CDR1 is SQVTM, CDR2 ANQGSEA, per germline. The study ran its PCR with 60 Vbeta and 13 Jbeta primers. Assay used: immunoSEQ multiplex PCR; TCRdb lists only in-frame clones, some missing. The data show some 110,000 clones, 60% to 85% seen once. As regards this clone: What it binds is unknown.

Each donor was nominally healthy when sampled (though unrecorded immune exposures were likely). The chain links TRBV29-1 to TRBJ2-6, with unresolved D. Specimen: PBMCs. The receptor comes from a male donor in good health and CMV-seropositive. Here the CDR3 reads CSVRVSSGANVLTF. The DNA for the CDR3 is TGCAGCGTTAGAGTAAGCTCTGGGGCCAACGTCCTGACTTTC.